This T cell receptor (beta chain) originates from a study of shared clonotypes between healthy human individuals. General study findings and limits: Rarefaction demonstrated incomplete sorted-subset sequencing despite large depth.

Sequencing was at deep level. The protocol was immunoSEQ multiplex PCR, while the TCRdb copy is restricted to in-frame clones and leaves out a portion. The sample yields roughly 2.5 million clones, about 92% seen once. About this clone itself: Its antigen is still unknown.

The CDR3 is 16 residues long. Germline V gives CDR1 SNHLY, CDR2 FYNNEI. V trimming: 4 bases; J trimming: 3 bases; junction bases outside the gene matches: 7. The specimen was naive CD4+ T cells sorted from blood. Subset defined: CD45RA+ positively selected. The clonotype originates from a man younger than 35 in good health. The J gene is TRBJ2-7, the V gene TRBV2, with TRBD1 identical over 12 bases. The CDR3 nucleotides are TGTGCCAGCAGTGCAGGGACAGGGGGCGCGAGCTACGAGCAGTACTTC. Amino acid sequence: CASSAGTGGASYEQYF.